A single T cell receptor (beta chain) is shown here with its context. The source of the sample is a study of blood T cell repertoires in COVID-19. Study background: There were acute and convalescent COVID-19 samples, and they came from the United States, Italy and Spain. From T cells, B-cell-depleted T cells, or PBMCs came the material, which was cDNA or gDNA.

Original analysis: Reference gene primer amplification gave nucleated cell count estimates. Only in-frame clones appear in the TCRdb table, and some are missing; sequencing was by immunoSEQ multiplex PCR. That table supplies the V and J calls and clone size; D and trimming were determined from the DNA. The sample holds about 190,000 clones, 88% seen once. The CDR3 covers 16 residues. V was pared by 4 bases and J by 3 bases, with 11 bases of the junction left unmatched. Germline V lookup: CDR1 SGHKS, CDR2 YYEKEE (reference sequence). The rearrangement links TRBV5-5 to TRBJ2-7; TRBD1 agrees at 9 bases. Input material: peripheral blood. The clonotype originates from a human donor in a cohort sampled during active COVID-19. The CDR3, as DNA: TGTGCCAGCAGCATAGAACAGGGGGCTAGCGGCTACGAGCAGTACTTC. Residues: CASSIEQGASGYEQYF.